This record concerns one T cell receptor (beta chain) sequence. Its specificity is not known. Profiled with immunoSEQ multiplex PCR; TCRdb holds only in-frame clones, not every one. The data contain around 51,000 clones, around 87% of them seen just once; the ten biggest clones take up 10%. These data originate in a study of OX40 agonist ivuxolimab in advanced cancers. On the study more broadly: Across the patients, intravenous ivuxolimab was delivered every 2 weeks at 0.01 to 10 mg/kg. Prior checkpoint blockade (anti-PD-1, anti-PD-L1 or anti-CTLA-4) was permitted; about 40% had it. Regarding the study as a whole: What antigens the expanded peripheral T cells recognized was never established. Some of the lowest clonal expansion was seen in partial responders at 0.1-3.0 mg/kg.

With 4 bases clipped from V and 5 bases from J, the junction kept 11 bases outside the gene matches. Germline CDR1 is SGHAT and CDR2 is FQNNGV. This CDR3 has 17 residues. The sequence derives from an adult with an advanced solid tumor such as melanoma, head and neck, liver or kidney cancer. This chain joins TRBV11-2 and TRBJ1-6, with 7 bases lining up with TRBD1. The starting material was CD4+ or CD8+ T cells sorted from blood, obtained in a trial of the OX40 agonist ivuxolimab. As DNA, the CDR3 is TGTGCCAGCAGCTCTCAGGGGGGAGGTAGGAATAATTCACCCCTCCACTTT. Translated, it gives CASSSQGGGRNNSPLHF.